A single sample is the source of the 2 T cell receptor beta chains below, sequenced in a study of molecular identifiers for immune sequencing clone quantification. TCRdb used MiXCR to reprocess the PCR reads, holding one entry per CDR3 protein. The table lists approximately 630,000 distinct CDR3 sequences, 25% of them singletons. Sequencing was performed on naive CD8+ T cells from blood, with Jurkat cell RNA spiked in. As for subset: FACS-sorted CD8+CD4-CCR7+CD45RA+ naive T cells. All receptors derive from a human donor in good health. Some libraries in this study had Jurkat cell RNA spiked in.

The gene calls are TRBV4-3 and TRBJ2-5, with 7 bases that match TRBD1. This CDR3 comprises 15 residues. V lost 2 bases to trimming and J lost 4 bases; unmatched junction nucleotides: 7. The germline CDR1 and CDR2 sequences are LGHNA and YSLEER. The CDR3 bases are TGCGCCAGCAGCCAATCTACAGGGGCTCGAGAGACCCAGTACTTC. Its protein product is CASSQSTGARETQYF.

The rearrangement uses TRBV7-2 and TRBJ2-1; weak D call: TRBD1 (5 bases). The germline V gene encodes CDR1 SGHTA and CDR2 FQGNSA. The CDR3 contains 17 residues. Trimming took 3 bases from V and 0 from J, leaving 15 bases between them. In DNA form, the CDR3 reads TGTGCCAGCAGCTTGTCCTTTGGGGCGAGCTCCTACAATGAGCAGTTCTTC. Translated: CASSLSFGASSYNEQFF.